This T cell receptor beta chain was sequenced for a study of response to subunit inactivated influenza vaccine. Whole-study results and caveats: Researchers suggested that each seasonal influenza vaccination recruits few new T cells.

TCRdb reprocessed the RT-PCR reads via MiXCR and lists one record per CDR3 protein. The data hold roughly 160,000 distinct CDR3 sequences, with about a tenth observed a single time. The table lists this clonotype with many counts. Its cognate antigen is unknown. CDR1 DFQATT and CDR2 SNEGSKA come from the germline V gene (reference sequence). This CDR3 has 14 amino acids. V shed 3 bases and J shed 0 bases, with 10 bases lying between them. The chain joins TRBV20-1 to TRBJ2-3; no clear D gene. The starting material was non-naive T cells sorted from PBMCs, obtained roughly 47 days after vaccination. This receptor was obtained from a man between 45 and 60 years old who received an inactivated influenza vaccine. Written as DNA, the CDR3 is TGCAGTGCTAGTGGTCAGTCTAGCACAGATACGCAGTATTTT. It codes for CSASGQSSTDTQYF.